Listed here are 10 T cell receptor beta chains from one sample, sequenced in a study of blood T cell repertoires in COVID-19. The assay was immunoSEQ multiplex PCR, and TCRdb's table has in-frame clones only and misses some. The sample yields 15,000 to 25,000 clones, roughly 85% seen once. Material for sequencing was peripheral blood. These receptor sequences come from a human donor with active COVID-19. The donor label of this sample is uncertain.

V gene TRBV28 combines with J gene TRBJ2-1; 7 nucleotides match TRBD2. Germline CDR1 and CDR2: MDHEN and SYDVKM. V lost 6 bases, J lost 10 bases, and 9 bases stayed unmatched. The CDR3 is made up of 13 amino acids. The CDR3 bases are TGTGCCAGCAGGGGTATCAAGACTAGCGAGCAGTTCTTC. Translation gives CASRGIKTSEQFF. The full variable domain, rest sourced from reference TRBV28 and TRBJ2-1, is DVKVTQSSRYLVKRTGEKVFLECVQDMDHENMFWYRQDPGLGLRLIYFSYDVKMKEKGDIPEGYSVSREKKERFSLILESASTNQTSMYLCASRGIKTSEQFFGPGTRLTVL.

This clone was counted a single time. The chain uses TRBV4-2 and TRBJ2-1; 9 bases are a match to TRBD2. This CDR3 is built from 16 residues. V shed 1 base and J 9 bases; nucleotides not matched to a gene: 10. Germline CDR1 and CDR2: LGHNA and YNFKEQ. CDR3 DNA sequence: TGTGCCAGCAGCCAAGTTTCTAGCGGGAAATCCGTTGAGCAGTTCTTC. The encoded protein is CASSQVSSGKSVEQFF.

CDR3 loop: CASSSLAGLAKDTQYF. CDR3 in DNA: TGTGCCAGCAGTTCTCTCGCGGGACTAGCGAAAGATACGCAGTATTTT. This chain connects TRBV6-6 to TRBJ2-3, with TRBD2 matching over 10 bases. CDR1 is MNHNY, CDR2 SVGAGI, per germline (reference sequence). The CDR3 covers 16 residues. Germline trimming cut 4 bases from V and 5 bases from J; bases unmatched to any gene: 9.

This clone appeared once. Relative to the germline gene, one junction end is altered; a read error may explain this. This chain uses TRBV7-7 with TRBJ2-1; 7 bases agree with TRBD2. The CDR3 totals 17 residues. CDR1 and CDR2 (germline): SSHAT, FNYEAQ (reference sequence). The CDR3 nucleotides are TGTGCTAGCAGCCCCGGGGGGATAGCGGATTCGGACAATGAGCAGTTCTTC. This gives the protein CASSPGGIADSDNEQFF.

The chain has TRBV4-1 and TRBJ2-6; D perhaps matches TRBD1 (6 bases). The V end was cut by 4 bases, the J end by 0 bases, with 13 bases between. CDR3 length equals 17 residues. Germline assignment: CDR1 MGHRA and CDR2 YSYEKL. CDR3 protein: CASSRGGPNSGANVLTF. The CDR3 DNA sequence: TGCGCCAGCAGCCGAGGGGGACCAAACTCTGGGGCCAACGTCCTGACTTTC.

The chain has TRBV5-1 and TRBJ2-3, with 13 bases that match TRBD2. Germline V gene data show CDR1 as SGHRS and CDR2 as YFSETQ. The CDR3 is 15 amino acids. With V trimmed by 4 bases and J by 6 bases, 5 bases remained unmatched. The CDR3 is CASSGTSGGADTQYF. Here the CDR3 DNA reads TGCGCCAGCAGCGGCACTAGCGGGGGGGCTGATACGCAGTATTTT.

This chain connects TRBV30 to TRBJ2-3, with D possibly matching TRBD1 (7 bases). Deletions cut 3 bases from V and 0 bases from J, with 10 bases between. The CDR3 sequence is 14 residues long. Germline V gene sequence: CDR1 GTSNPN, CDR2 SVGIG (reference sequence). Here the CDR3 DNA reads TGTGCCTGGAGACAGGGGACTAGCACAGATACGCAGTATTTT. Its translation is CAWRQGTSTDTQYF. The entire variable domain, with the rest obtained from reference TRBV30 and TRBJ2-3, is as follows: SQTIHQWPATLVQPVGSPLSLECTVEGTSNPNLYWYRQAAGRGLQLLFYSVGIGQISSEVPQNLSASRPQDRQFILSSKKLLLSDSGFYLCAWRQGTSTDTQYFGPGTRLTVL.

This chain joins TRBV6-5 and TRBJ1-1; TRBD1 matches at 8 bases. The germline V gene encodes CDR1 MNHEY and CDR2 SVGAGI. The J segment lost 4 bases and the V segment lost 5 bases, leaving 9 bases of the junction unmatched. The CDR3 spans 15 residues. The CDR3 region is CASSLQGAAGTEAFF. For the CDR3, the DNA is TGTGCCAGCAGTCTCCAGGGGGCGGCTGGCACTGAAGCTTTCTTT.

The V and J genes are TRBV3-1 (or the pseudogene TRBV3-2) and TRBJ2-5; the D is unclear. The germline gives CDR1 LGHDT, CDR2 YNNKEL (reference sequence). There are 15 residues in the CDR3. Trimming pared 4 bases from V and 3 bases from J, leaving 15 bases between. The CDR3: CASSREVPREETQYF. CDR3 nucleotides: TGTGCCAGCAGCCGCGAGGTCCCCCGGGAAGAGACCCAGTACTTC.

This clone came up once. This rearrangement joins TRBV14 to TRBJ2-3; 10 bases fit TRBD1. In germline, CDR1 is SGHDN, CDR2 FVKESK. The CDR3 has 17 residues. The junction had 9 bases not matched to a gene; V was cut back by 3 bases and J by 3 bases. CDR3 DNA: TGTGCCAGCAGCCATCGGCTCGGACAGGGGGAGACAGATACGCAGTATTTT. It specifies CASSHRLGQGETDTQYF.